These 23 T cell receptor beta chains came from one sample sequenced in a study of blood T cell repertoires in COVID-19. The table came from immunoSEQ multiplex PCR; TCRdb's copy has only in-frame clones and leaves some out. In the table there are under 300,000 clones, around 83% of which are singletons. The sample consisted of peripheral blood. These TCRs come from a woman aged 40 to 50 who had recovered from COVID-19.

The CDR3 here is CASSQEGGSSYNSPLHF. Here the CDR3 DNA reads TGTGCCAGCAGCCAAGAGGGAGGGAGCTCCTATAATTCACCCCTCCACTTT. This chain links TRBV3-1 (or the pseudogene TRBV3-2) with TRBJ1-6; D remains ambiguous. The germline V gene has CDR1 LGHDT and CDR2 YNNKEL (reference sequence). The CDR3 is made up of 17 amino acids. The V gene lost 0 bases and the J gene lost 0 bases, with 9 bases spanning the gap.

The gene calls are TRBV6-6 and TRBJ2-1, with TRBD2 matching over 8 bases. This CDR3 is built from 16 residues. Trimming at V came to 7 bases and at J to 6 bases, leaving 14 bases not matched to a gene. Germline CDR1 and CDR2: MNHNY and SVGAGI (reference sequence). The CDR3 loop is CASTYRGGSHINEQFF. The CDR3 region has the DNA TGTGCCAGCACCTACCGGGGGGGGAGCCATATCAATGAGCAGTTCTTC.

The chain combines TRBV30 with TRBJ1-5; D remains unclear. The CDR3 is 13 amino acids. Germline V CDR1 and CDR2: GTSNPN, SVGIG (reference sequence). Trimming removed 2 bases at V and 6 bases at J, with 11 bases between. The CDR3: CAWSRTGGQPQHF. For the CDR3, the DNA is TGTGCCTGGAGTAGGACGGGAGGTCAGCCCCAGCATTTT.

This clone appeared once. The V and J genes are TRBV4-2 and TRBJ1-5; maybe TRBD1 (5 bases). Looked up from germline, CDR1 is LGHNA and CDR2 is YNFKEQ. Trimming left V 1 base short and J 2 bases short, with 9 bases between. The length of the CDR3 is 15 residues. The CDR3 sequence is CASSQARAGNQPQHF. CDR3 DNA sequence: TGTGCCAGCAGCCAAGCCAGGGCCGGCAATCAGCCCCAGCATTTT.

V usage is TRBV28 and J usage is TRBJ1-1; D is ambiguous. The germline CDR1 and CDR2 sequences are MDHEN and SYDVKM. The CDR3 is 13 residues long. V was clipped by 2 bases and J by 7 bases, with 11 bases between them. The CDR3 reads CASSLPDSGEAFF. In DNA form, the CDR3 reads TGTGCCAGCAGTTTACCAGACTCCGGTGAAGCTTTCTTT.

CDR3 sequence: CASSDRRMRNTIYF. The CDR3 nucleotides are TGTGCCAGCAGTGACAGGCGGATGAGAAACACCATATATTTT. V gene TRBV6-6 combines with J gene TRBJ1-3, with D possibly matching TRBD1 (6 bases). The ends were cut back, 5 bases at V and 5 bases at J, with 13 bases in the middle. The germline V gene encodes CDR1 MNHNY and CDR2 SVGAGI (reference sequence). The CDR3 length is 14 residues.

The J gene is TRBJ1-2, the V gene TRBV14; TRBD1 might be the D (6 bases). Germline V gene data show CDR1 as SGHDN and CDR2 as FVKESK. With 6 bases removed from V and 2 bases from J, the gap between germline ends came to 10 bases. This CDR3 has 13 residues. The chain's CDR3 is CASRRQVNYGYTF. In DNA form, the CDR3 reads TGTGCCAGCAGGCGACAGGTAAACTATGGCTACACCTTC.

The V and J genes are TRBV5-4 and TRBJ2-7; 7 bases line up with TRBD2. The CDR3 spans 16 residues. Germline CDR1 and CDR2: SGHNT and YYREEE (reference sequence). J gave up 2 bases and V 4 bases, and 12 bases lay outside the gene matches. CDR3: CASSLGGGRGAYEQYF. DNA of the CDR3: TGTGCCAGCAGCCTAGGAGGAGGCCGGGGGGCCTACGAGCAGTACTTC.

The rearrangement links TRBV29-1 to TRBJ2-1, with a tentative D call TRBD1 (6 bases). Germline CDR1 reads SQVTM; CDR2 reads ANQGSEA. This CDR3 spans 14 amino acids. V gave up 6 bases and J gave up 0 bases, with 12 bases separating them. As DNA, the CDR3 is TGCAGCGTACAGGGTATCCGCTCCTACAATGAGCAGTTCTTC. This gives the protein CSVQGIRSYNEQFF.

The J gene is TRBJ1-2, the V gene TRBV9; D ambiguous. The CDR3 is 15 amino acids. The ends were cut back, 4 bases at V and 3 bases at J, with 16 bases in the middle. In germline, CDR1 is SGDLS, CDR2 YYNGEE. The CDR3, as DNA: TGTGCCAGCAGCCCAAAGTCGGGATCGGACTATGGCTACACCTTC. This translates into CASSPKSGSDYGYTF.

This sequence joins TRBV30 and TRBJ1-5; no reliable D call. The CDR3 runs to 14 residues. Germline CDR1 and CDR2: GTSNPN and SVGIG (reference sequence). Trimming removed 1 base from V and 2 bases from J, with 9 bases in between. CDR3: CAWSANGGNQPQHF. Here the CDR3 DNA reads TGTGCCTGGAGTGCCAACGGGGGCAATCAGCCCCAGCATTTT.

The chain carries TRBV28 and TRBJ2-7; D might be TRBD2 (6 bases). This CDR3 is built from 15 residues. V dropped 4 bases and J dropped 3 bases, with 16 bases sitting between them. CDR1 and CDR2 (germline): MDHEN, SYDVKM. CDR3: CASSWDQEGNYEQYF. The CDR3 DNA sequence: TGTGCCAGCAGTTGGGACCAGGAGGGAAACTACGAGCAGTACTTC.

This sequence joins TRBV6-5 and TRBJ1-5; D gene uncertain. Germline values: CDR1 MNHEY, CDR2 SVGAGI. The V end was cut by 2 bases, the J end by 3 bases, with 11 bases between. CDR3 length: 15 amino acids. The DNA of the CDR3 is TGTGCCAGCAGTTACAGGGTGGAGGCCAATCAGCCCCAGCATTTT. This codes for CASSYRVEANQPQHF.

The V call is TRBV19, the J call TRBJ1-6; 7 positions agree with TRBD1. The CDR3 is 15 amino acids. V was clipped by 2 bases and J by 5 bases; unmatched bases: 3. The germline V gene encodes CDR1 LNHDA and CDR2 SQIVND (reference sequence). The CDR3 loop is CASSIQGEDNSPLHF. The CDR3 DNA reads TGTGCCAGTAGTATACAGGGGGAGGATAATTCACCCCTCCACTTT.

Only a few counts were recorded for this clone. This CDR3 reads CASSSGTGDYEQYF. CDR3 DNA: TGCGCCAGCAGCTCCGGGACAGGGGACTACGAGCAGTACTTC. The V gene is TRBV5-1, the J gene TRBJ2-7; 10 nucleotides agree with TRBD1. The V gene's germline CDR1 is SGHRS and CDR2 YFSETQ. Germline trimming cut 3 bases from V and 3 bases from J; bases unmatched to any gene: 3. This CDR3 contains 14 residues. Full variable domain (outside the CDR3, taken from reference TRBV5-1 and TRBJ2-7): KAGVTQTPRYLIKTRGQQVTLSCSPISGHRSVSWYQQTPGQGLQFLFEYFSETQRNKGNFPGRFSGRQFSNSRSEMNVSTLELGDSALYLCASSSGTGDYEQYFGPGTRLTVT.

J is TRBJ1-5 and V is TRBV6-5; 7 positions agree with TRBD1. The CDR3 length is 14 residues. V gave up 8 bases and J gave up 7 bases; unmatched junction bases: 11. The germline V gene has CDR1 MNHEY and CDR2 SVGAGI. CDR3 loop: CASLSGQGGQPQHF. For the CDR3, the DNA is TGTGCCAGCCTATCAGGCCAGGGGGGACAGCCCCAGCATTTT.

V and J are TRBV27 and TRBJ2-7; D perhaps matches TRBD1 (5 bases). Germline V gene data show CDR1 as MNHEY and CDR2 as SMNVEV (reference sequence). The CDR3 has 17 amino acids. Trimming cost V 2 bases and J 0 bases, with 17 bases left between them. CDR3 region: CASSLRHVVGHSYEQYF. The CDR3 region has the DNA TGTGCCAGCAGTTTAAGGCACGTGGTTGGACACTCCTACGAGCAGTACTTC.

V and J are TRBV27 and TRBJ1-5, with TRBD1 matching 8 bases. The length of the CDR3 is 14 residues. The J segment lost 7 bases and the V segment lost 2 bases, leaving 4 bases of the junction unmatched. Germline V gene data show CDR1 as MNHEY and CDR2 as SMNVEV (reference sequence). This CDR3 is CASSLQGAKQPQHF. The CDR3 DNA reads TGTGCCAGCAGTTTACAGGGGGCCAAACAGCCCCAGCATTTT.

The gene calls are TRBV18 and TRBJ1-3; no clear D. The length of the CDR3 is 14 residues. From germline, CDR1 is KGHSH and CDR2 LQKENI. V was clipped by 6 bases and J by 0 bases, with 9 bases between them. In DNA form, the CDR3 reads TGTGCCAGCTCCCGGAGTGGCTCTGGAAACACCATATATTTT. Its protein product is CASSRSGSGNTIYF.

DNA for the CDR3: TGTGCCAGCAGCACTCCCAACCCGGGACAGGGATACGAGCAGTACTTC. It specifies CASSTPNPGQGYEQYF. The rearrangement joins TRBV7-9 to TRBJ2-7; 9 nucleotides align to TRBD1. The CDR3 has 16 amino acids. V dropped 5 bases and J dropped 4; count of bases not matched to a gene: 12. Germline CDR1 and CDR2: SEHNR and FQNEAQ (reference sequence). Full variable domain (missing parts from reference TRBV7-9 and TRBJ2-7): DTGVSQNPRHKITKRGQNVTFRCDPISEHNRLYWYRQTLGQGPEFLTYFQNEAQLEKSRLLSDRFSAERPKGSFSTLEIQRTEQGDSAMYLCASSTPNPGQGYEQYFGPGTRLTVT.

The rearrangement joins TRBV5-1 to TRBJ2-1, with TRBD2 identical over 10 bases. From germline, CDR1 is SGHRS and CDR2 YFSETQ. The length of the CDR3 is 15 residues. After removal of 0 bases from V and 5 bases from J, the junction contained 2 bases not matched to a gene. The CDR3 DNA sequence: TGCGCCAGCAGCTTGGTTAGCGGGGGGAACAATGAGCAGTTCTTC. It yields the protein CASSLVSGGNNEQFF.

The chain's CDR3 is CASTGHLNTEAFF. CDR3 in DNA: TGTGCCAGCACGGGACATCTGAACACTGAAGCTTTCTTT. V is TRBV6-5 and J is TRBJ1-1; the D gene is possibly TRBD1 (6 bases). V lost 7 bases to trimming and J lost 0 bases, with 9 bases between them. This CDR3 has 13 amino acids. Germline CDR1 reads MNHEY; CDR2 reads SVGAGI.

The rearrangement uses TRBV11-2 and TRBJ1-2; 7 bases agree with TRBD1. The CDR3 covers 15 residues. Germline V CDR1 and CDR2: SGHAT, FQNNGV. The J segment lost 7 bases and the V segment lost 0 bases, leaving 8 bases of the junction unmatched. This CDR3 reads CASSLEEGARSGYTF. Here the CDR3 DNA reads TGTGCCAGCAGCTTAGAGGAGGGGGCTAGGTCTGGCTACACCTTC.